This TCR beta chain stems from a study of T cell responses to AZD1222 COVID-19 vaccine. CDR3 size: 16 residues. Unmatched junction bases numbered 5, after V lost 2 bases and J lost 4 bases. Germline V CDR1 and CDR2: MNHEY, SVGAGI. Profiled with immunoSEQ multiplex PCR; TCRdb holds only in-frame clones, not every one. Of some 150,000 clones detected, roughly nine tenths appear once; the ten largest clones hold roughly 6.9%. The V call is TRBV6-5, the J call TRBJ1-4; 9 nucleotides match TRBD1. The receptor comes from an adult who had recovered from COVID-19. The source was peripheral blood, collected after recovery from COVID-19. This CDR3 reads CASSYRRQGGNEKLFF. The CDR3 DNA is TGTGCCAGCAGTTACAGAAGACAGGGGGGTAATGAAAAACTGTTTTTT.